The entry that follows covers one TCR beta chain sequence. Its recognized antigen is unknown. The input lacks base qualities; no much larger clone sits a single base away. These data originate in a study of blood T cell repertoires in COVID-19 (dated by TCRdb to the early 2020s). Broadly, across the study: Samples from collaborators originated in the United States, Italy and Spain and spanned both the acute and convalescent phases of COVID-19. Where available, HLA class I and class II types were taken from metadata supplied by the sample provider and were not determined by assay-based typing. Subjects who had been exposed to COVID-19, were actively infected with it, or had recovered from it provided the deeply sampled blood TCRbeta repertoires that made up the dataset. A freely available public database, intended as a resource for researchers studying the immune response to SARS-CoV-2, is where the repertoires were released. The sample metadata nearly always contained a de-identified subject ID, COVID-19 status, age in years and sex. Samples came from the ongoing ImmuneRACE study (first 160 participants) plus 1,254 subjects from 6 global collaborators. The material from the prospective study consisted of cDNA or gDNA derived from T cells, B-cell-depleted T cells, or PBMCs. Study-level results and caveats: Clinical and demographic metadata were provided uncurated, with the amount varying by source and participant.

The CDR3 covers 17 residues, taking in both the cysteine and the phenylalanine. Just CDR3 DNA is preserved here, 51 bases in frame from base 1. The CDR1 and CDR2 encoded by the germline V gene are SGHTA and FQGNSA. V lost 2 bases and J lost 3 bases, and the count of bases not matched to a germline gene is 7. Whole blood was collected in K2EDTA tubes by collaborating institutions according to the institutions' own protocols. For TCRbeta analysis, collaborators shipped samples in one of three forms: frozen whole blood, isolated PBMCs, or DNA extracted from either of those sample types. TCRbeta CDR3 regions were amplified from genomic DNA by means of the immunoSEQ Assay, a bias-controlled multiplex PCR. The published analysis was carried out like this. Nucleated cell counts per sample were estimated from amplification of reference gene primers within the assay. Sequence reads were collapsed and filtered to measure the absolute abundance of every unique TCRbeta CDR3 rearrangement. For each sample, productive Simpson clonality was calculated by taking the square root of Simpson's diversity index across productive rearrangements. Drawn from immuneACCESS, this table holds only the in-frame rearrangements with V and J called that TCRdb kept. Clones are partly lost; checked studies trace under half to an unresolved V gene and leave the rest unexplained. That table gives V, J and clone size, and the DNA gave D and trimming. The sample table contains about 280,000 clones; only one count was recorded for 85% of them. The top ten clonotypes cover roughly 4.6% of the sample.

This TCR was recovered from a man aged 50 to 60 with active or convalescent COVID-19. Recombination joined TRBV7-2 with TRBJ2-3; 11 nucleotides in the junction match TRBD2. Source material: peripheral blood. The CDR3 amino acid sequence is: CASSLTSGRGRTDTQYF. The nucleotides read TGTGCCAGCAGCTTAACTAGCGGGAGAGGTCGGACAGATACGCAGTATTTT.